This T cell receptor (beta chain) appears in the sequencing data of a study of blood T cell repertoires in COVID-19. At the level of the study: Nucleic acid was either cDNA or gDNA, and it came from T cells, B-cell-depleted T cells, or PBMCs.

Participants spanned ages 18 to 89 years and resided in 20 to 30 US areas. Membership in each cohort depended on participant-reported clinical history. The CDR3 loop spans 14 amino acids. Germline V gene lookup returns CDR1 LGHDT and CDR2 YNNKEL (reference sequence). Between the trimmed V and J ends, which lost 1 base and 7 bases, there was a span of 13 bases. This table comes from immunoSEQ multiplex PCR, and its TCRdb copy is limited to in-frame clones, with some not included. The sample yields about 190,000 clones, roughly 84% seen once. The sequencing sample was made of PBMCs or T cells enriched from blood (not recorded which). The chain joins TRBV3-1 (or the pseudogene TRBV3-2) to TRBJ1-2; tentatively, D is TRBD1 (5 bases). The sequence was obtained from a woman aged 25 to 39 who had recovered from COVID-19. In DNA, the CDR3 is TGTGCCAGCAGCCAAGGGCAGGTGGGGGGTGGCTACACCTTC. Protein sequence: CASSQGQVGGGYTF.